The next 4 T cell receptor beta chains were all read from a single sample in a study of T-cell reconstitution after alpha-beta-depleted transplantation in children. TCRbeta library construction was performed incorporating unique molecular identifiers. TCRdb processed the PCR reads anew with MiXCR; each CDR3 protein has one entry. The sample carries more than 500,000 distinct CDR3 sequences, about an eighth recorded once. Source: PBMCs, mostly from graft donor cells, taken 180 days after TCRalphabeta/CD19-depleted stem cell transplant. These receptors were collected from a female patient aged 2 to 10 who had a stem cell transplant for aplastic anemia, so the T cells may come from the graft donor.

The gene calls are TRBV5-1 and TRBJ2-7; D call uncertain. The V gene's germline CDR1 is SGHRS and CDR2 YFSETQ. The CDR3 sequence is 17 residues long. V lost 0 bases to trimming and J lost 5 bases, with 21 bases between them. CDR3 sequence (DNA): TGCGCCAGCAGCTTGGGTCCGGGTATCTTCTCGTATAACGAGCAGTACTTC. Residues: CASSLGPGIFSYNEQYF. Full variable domain (missing parts from reference TRBV5-1 and TRBJ2-7): KAGVTQTPRYLIKTRGQQVTLSCSPISGHRSVSWYQQTPGQGLQFLFEYFSETQRNKGNFPGRFSGRQFSNSRSEMNVSTLELGDSALYLCASSLGPGIFSYNEQYFGPGTRLTVT.

Comments on this clonotype: Its ends do not fully match the called genes, so a read error is possible. This sequence joins TRBV4-3 and TRBJ2-7; 7 bases map to TRBD1. This CDR3 has 16 residues. CDR1 is LGHNA and CDR2 is YSLEER in the germline V gene. CDR3 residues: CASSQDWGQSLYVQYF. The CDR3 DNA reads as TGCGCCAGCAGCCAAGATTGGGGACAGAGCCTCTACGTGCAGTACTTC.

The J gene is TRBJ2-1, the V gene TRBV5-6; D is unresolved. Trimming pared 3 bases from V and 3 bases from J, leaving 16 bases between. Germline CDR1 SGHDT, CDR2 YYEEEE. This CDR3 has 16 amino acids. As DNA, the CDR3 is TGTGCCAGCAGCTCGTCAAATGGACGGATCTACAATGAGCAGTTCTTC. Encoded protein: CASSSSNGRIYNEQFF.

This clonotype was seen a handful of times. The chain joins TRBV6-5 to TRBJ1-2; no clear D. V lost 2 bases and J lost 4, with 8 bases in between. The CDR3 sequence is 13 residues long. CDR1 is MNHEY and CDR2 is SVGAGI in the germline V gene. CDR3 DNA: TGTGCCAGCAGTTACAACCCAGCCTATGGCTACACCTTC. This translates into CASSYNPAYGYTF.